A single sample gave rise to the 29 T cell receptor beta chains below, sequenced in a study of post-analysis software for immune sequencing data. Overall study results and limits: Elevated frequency relative to controls characterized four or five TRBV segments in patients, TRBV5-6, TRBV5-1 and TRBV20-1 among them.

Tagging with unique molecular identifiers was a feature of the TCR beta cDNA libraries. TCRdb reprocessed the PCR reads via MiXCR and lists one record per CDR3 protein. This sample has hundreds of thousands of distinct CDR3 sequences; 30% to 45% occur once, and the top ten carry less than 10%. Their target antigens are unknown. The source material was blood. These receptors were obtained from a girl aged 2-10 years with multiple sclerosis.

About this clonotype: One end of the junction varies from germline; a read error may be responsible. This chain links TRBV9 with TRBJ2-1; D remains unclear. CDR1 SGDLS and CDR2 YYNGEE come from the germline V gene. CDR3 length equals 15 residues. CDR3 protein: CAGSVDPSSYNEQFF. The CDR3 bases are TGTGCCGGCAGCGTTGATCCTAGCTCCTACAATGAGCAGTTCTTC.

This chain joins TRBV3-1 and TRBJ2-2, with 9 bases lining up with TRBD1. CDR1 and CDR2 from the germline V gene are LGHDT and YNNKEL (reference sequence). This CDR3 comprises 15 residues. Trimming cost V 5 bases and J 7 bases; bases outside gene matches: 8. CDR3 nucleotide sequence: TGTGCCAGCAGCTCATCCTGGACAGGGGACGGGGAGCTGTTTTTT. The encoded protein is CASSSSWTGDGELFF.

This clonotype was observed a handful of times. The CDR3 DNA follows: TGCAGTGCTAGCCCCCAGACCACAGATACGCAGTATTTT. Protein: CSASPQTTDTQYF. The V and J genes are TRBV20-1 and TRBJ2-3; D unclear. CDR3 size: 13 residues. Germline V gene sequence: CDR1 DFQATT, CDR2 SNEGSKA (reference sequence). V lost 3 bases and J 2 bases, leaving 9 bases between the germline ends.

V is TRBV5-1 and J is TRBJ1-2; perhaps TRBD1 as D (6 bases). In germline, CDR1 is SGHRS, CDR2 YFSETQ. This CDR3 is built from 14 residues. Between the trimmed V and J ends, which lost 4 bases and 4 bases, there was a span of 14 bases. CDR3: CASSVAGRGYGYTF. In DNA form, the CDR3 reads TGCGCCAGCAGCGTGGCAGGCAGGGGCTATGGCTACACCTTC. The entire variable domain, with the rest obtained from reference TRBV5-1 and TRBJ1-2, is as follows: KAGVTQTPRYLIKTRGQQVTLSCSPISGHRSVSWYQQTPGQGLQFLFEYFSETQRNKGNFPGRFSGRQFSNSRSEMNVSTLELGDSALYLCASSVAGRGYGYTFGSGTRLTVV.

The CDR3 DNA reads TGTGCCACCTCAGAGACTAGCGGGAGATATAATGAGCAGTTCTTC. Translating gives CATSETSGRYNEQFF. V and J are TRBV24-1 and TRBJ2-1, with TRBD2 matching 12 bases. The CDR3 loop spans 15 amino acids. Germline values: CDR1 KGHDR, CDR2 SFDVKD. V dropped 9 bases and J dropped 7; count of bases not matched to a gene: 9.

The chain recombines TRBV29-1 with TRBJ2-5, with a weak D call TRBD1 (6 bases). The germline V gene has CDR1 SQVTM and CDR2 ANQGSEA. The CDR3 has 16 residues. Trimming stripped 0 bases from V and 2 bases from J, with 16 bases between. CDR3 in amino acids: CSVEEGPTGRQETQYF. As DNA, the CDR3 is TGCAGCGTTGAAGAGGGCCCGACAGGTCGTCAAGAGACCCAGTACTTC.

This clonotype was detected only a few times. The V call is TRBV28, the J call TRBJ2-7; the match to TRBD1 covers 12 bases. J gave up 3 bases and V 5 bases, and 8 bases lay outside the gene matches. The germline CDR1 and CDR2 sequences are MDHEN and SYDVKM. The CDR3 has 16 amino acids. CDR3 protein: CASSPLGQGASYEQYF. The CDR3 bases are TGTGCCAGCAGTCCCCTGGGACAGGGGGCGAGCTACGAGCAGTACTTC.

This chain connects TRBV7-9 to TRBJ2-7; D remains ambiguous. V lost 5 bases and J lost 2, with 13 bases in between. The CDR3 consists of 14 residues. Germline assignment: CDR1 SEHNR and CDR2 FQNEAQ (reference sequence). The CDR3 here is CASSPDPSTYEQYF. The CDR3 DNA reads as TGTGCCAGCAGCCCTGACCCTTCTACCTACGAGCAGTACTTC.

Only a few counts were recorded for this clonotype. The rearrangement uses TRBV7-9 and TRBJ2-1; 9 nucleotides agree with TRBD2. V lost 1 base and J lost 5; bases outside the gene matches: 3. CDR1 is SEHNR and CDR2 is FQNEAQ in the germline V gene (reference sequence). This CDR3 contains 15 residues. The CDR3 loop is CASSLGGRANNEQFF. The CDR3 DNA reads TGTGCCAGCAGCTTAGGCGGGAGGGCCAACAATGAGCAGTTCTTC.

V is TRBV4-1 and J is TRBJ1-2; D not resolved. Germline assignment: CDR1 MGHRA and CDR2 YSYEKL. The CDR3 runs to 16 residues. V lost 5 bases, J lost 6 bases, and 22 bases lay in between. The CDR3 DNA follows: TGCGCCAGCAGCGACCGGGCCCGACGGCGCCGGGATGGCTACACCTTC. The encoded protein is CASSDRARRRRDGYTF.

The chain employs TRBV20-1 and TRBJ1-2; D uncertain. The CDR3 has 14 amino acids. The germline V gene has CDR1 DFQATT and CDR2 SNEGSKA (reference sequence). V dropped 0 bases and J dropped 4 bases, with 12 bases sitting between them. The CDR3 protein is CSARDVANTYGYTF. CDR3 bases: TGCAGTGCTAGAGATGTAGCGAATACCTATGGCTACACCTTC.

This clonotype was seen a few times. V usage is TRBV10-3 and J usage is TRBJ1-2; a weak D match, TRBD1 (5 bases). Germline assignment: CDR1 ENHRY and CDR2 SYGVKD. This CDR3 contains 13 residues. Deletions cut 8 bases from V and 6 bases from J, with 16 bases between. For the CDR3, the DNA is TGTGCCATCGAAGCAGGGTATGAAGATGGCTACACCTTC. Amino acid sequence: CAIEAGYEDGYTF.

The V and J genes are TRBV15 and TRBJ1-2; D gene unclear. CDR1 and CDR2 (germline): LNHNV, YYDKDF (reference sequence). The V end lost 1 base, the J end lost 4 bases, and 7 bases lay between the germline ends. The CDR3 sequence is 13 residues long. Here the CDR3 reads CATSRGGSYGYTF. In DNA, the CDR3 is TGTGCCACCAGCAGAGGTGGGAGCTATGGCTACACCTTC.

This clonotype was detected only a few times. V is TRBV4-1 and J is TRBJ1-2, with D possibly matching TRBD1 (6 bases). Germline values: CDR1 MGHRA, CDR2 YSYEKL. CDR3 length: 14 residues. V was shortened by 0 bases and J by 8 bases, with 13 bases between the two germline ends. The CDR3 DNA reads TGCGCCAGCAGCCAAGAGACGCTAGGGGGGGGCTACACCTTC. It is translated as CASSQETLGGGYTF.

The J gene is TRBJ2-1, the V gene TRBV7-3; perhaps D is TRBD1 or TRBD2 (6 bases each). The CDR3 spans 18 residues. V was clipped by 1 base and J by 6 bases, with 22 bases between them. CDR1 and CDR2 from the germline V gene are SGHTA and FQGTGA. The CDR3 nucleotides read TGTGCCAGCAGCTTAATCAGGGGTAGGGGCGGGGTGGCCAATGAGCAGTTCTTC. Encoded protein: CASSLIRGRGGVANEQFF.

The rearrangement links TRBV5-6 to TRBJ1-5; maybe TRBD1 (5 bases). CDR1 is SGHDT and CDR2 is YYEEEE in the germline V gene. Deletions cut 4 bases from V and 9 bases from J, with 8 bases between. The CDR3 sequence is 11 residues long. The CDR3, as DNA: TGTGCCAGCAGCCGGGGCGGGCCCCAGCATTTT. This gives the protein CASSRGGPQHF.

The chain recombines TRBV20-1 with TRBJ1-1, with 7 positions matching TRBD1. Losses at the gene ends were 0 bases for V and 5 bases for J; bases not matched to a gene: 6. Germline V CDR1 and CDR2: DFQATT, SNEGSKA (reference sequence). There are 14 residues in the CDR3. CDR3 DNA sequence: TGCAGTGCTAGAGATCCTGTCAGGGGGACTGAAGCTTTCTTT. The encoded protein is CSARDPVRGTEAFF.

Details on this clonotype: A read error may explain this, as a much larger clone is one base away. J is TRBJ2-6 and V is TRBV6-5; D unclear. The V gene's germline CDR1 is MNHEY and CDR2 SVGAGI. This CDR3 region has 15 residues. The chain's CDR3 is CASSKEISRANVLTF. CDR3 nucleotide sequence: TGTGCCAGCAGTAAAGAGATCTCTAGGGCCAACGTCCTGACTTTC.

This chain links TRBV7-8 with TRBJ2-3; 9 bases align to TRBD2. Per germline, CDR1 SGHVS and CDR2 FQNEAQ. The CDR3 runs to 15 residues. Losses at the gene ends were 7 bases for V and 8 bases for J; bases not matched to a gene: 13. The CDR3 here is CASTPGAGGPGTQYF. For the CDR3, the DNA is TGTGCCAGCACTCCCGGGGCGGGGGGGCCGGGTACGCAGTATTTT.

This clonotype was counted between two and nine times. The chain recombines TRBV12-3 or TRBV12-4 with TRBJ2-1; 15 nucleotides line up with TRBD2. CDR3 length: 19 amino acids. The V and J ends lost 2 bases and 1 base, in that order; junction bases with no gene match: 6. CDR3 bases: TGTGCCAGCAGTTTAAGGACTAGCGGGGGGGCCTTGTCCTACAATGAGCAGTTCTTC. As protein: CASSLRTSGGALSYNEQFF.

This clonotype showed up just a few times. The chain is built from TRBV6-5 and TRBJ1-1, with 8 nucleotides matching TRBD1. Germline CDR1 reads MNHEY; CDR2 reads SVGAGI. V trimming: 2 bases; J trimming: 5 bases; junction bases outside the gene matches: 4. The CDR3 length is 14 residues. The DNA for the CDR3 is TGTGCCAGCAGTTACGGGACAGGCCGGACTGAAGCTTTCTTT. Translated: CASSYGTGRTEAFF.

There are a few counts of this clonotype. The chain recombines TRBV7-2 with TRBJ2-5; D call uncertain. The V end lost 5 bases, the J end lost 2 bases, and 12 bases lay between the germline ends. The CDR3 totals 14 residues. CDR1 is SGHTA and CDR2 is FQGNSA in the germline V gene. The CDR3 coding sequence is TGTGCCAGCAGCCTCAGACATGGTCAAGAGACCCAGTACTTC. It yields the protein CASSLRHGQETQYF.

This clonotype was detected only a few times. This chain links TRBV5-1 with TRBJ2-5; D gene ambiguous. This CDR3 comprises 14 residues. Trimming took off 1 base at V and 3 bases at J, with 10 bases between the two ends. Looked up from germline, CDR1 is SGHRS and CDR2 is YFSETQ. The CDR3 region has the DNA TGCGCCAGCAGCTTGAGGCGCGCCGAAGAGACCCAGTACTTC. Translated, it gives CASSLRRAEETQYF.

The CDR3 reads CASSVGQVSYEQYF. CDR3 in DNA: TGCGCCAGCAGCGTGGGACAGGTCTCCTACGAGCAGTACTTC. The gene calls are TRBV5-1 and TRBJ2-7, with TRBD1 matching over 8 bases. CDR3 length: 14 residues. The V and J ends lost 4 bases and 0 bases, in that order; junction bases with no gene match: 3. Germline loops: CDR1 SGHRS, CDR2 YFSETQ.

This clonotype appeared a few times. The chain uses TRBV24-1 and TRBJ2-3, with a weak D call TRBD1 (6 bases). V shed 5 bases and J shed 0 bases, with 11 bases lying between them. The CDR3 consists of 15 residues. Germline V gives CDR1 KGHDR, CDR2 SFDVKD. The CDR3 loop reads CATSGTGSSTDTQYF. The DNA for the CDR3 is TGTGCCACCAGTGGTACAGGGTCTAGCACAGATACGCAGTATTTT.

This clonotype was seen more than once but under ten times. This rearrangement joins TRBV28 to TRBJ2-7; maybe TRBD1 (7 bases). With 5 bases removed from V and 3 bases from J, the gap between germline ends came to 17 bases. The CDR3 totals 15 residues. Germline V CDR1 and CDR2: MDHEN, SYDVKM. The CDR3: CASSTRPGGNYEQYF. CDR3 in DNA: TGTGCCAGCAGTACCCGACCAGGGGGGAACTACGAGCAGTACTTC.

The genes are TRBV6-6 and TRBJ2-5, with D hard to call. The germline gives CDR1 MNHNY, CDR2 SVGAGI (reference sequence). The CDR3 covers 12 residues. The V gene lost 2 bases and the J gene lost 5 bases, with 6 bases spanning the gap. Here the CDR3 DNA reads TGTGCCAGCAGTTACGAGGTGGAGACCCAGTACTTC. Protein sequence: CASSYEVETQYF.

The V gene is TRBV15, the J gene TRBJ1-5; 9 positions agree with TRBD1. Germline CDR1 reads LNHNV; CDR2 reads YYDKDF (reference sequence). Trimming took 3 bases from V and 1 from J; bases not matched to a gene: 16. This CDR3 comprises 20 residues. CDR3 region: CATSRDYGTGLGYSNQPQHF. CDR3 nucleotide sequence: TGTGCCACCAGCAGGGATTACGGGACAGGGCTGGGATACAGCAATCAGCCCCAGCATTTT. The variable domain in full, with the rest retrieved from reference TRBV15 and TRBJ1-5, is DAMVIQNPRYQVTQFGKPVTLSCSQTLNHNVMYWYQQKSSQAPKLLFHYYDKDFNNEADTPDNFQSRRPNTSFCFLDIRSPGLGDTAMYLCATSRDYGTGLGYSNQPQHFGDGTRLSIL.

A few counts support this clonotype. This chain connects TRBV11-2 to TRBJ1-2; D remains unclear. From germline, CDR1 is SGHAT and CDR2 FQNNGV. The V end was cut by 6 bases, the J end by 10 bases, with 15 bases between. CDR3 length: 12 residues. The chain's CDR3 is CASRQFGSDYTF. The CDR3 bases are TGTGCCAGCAGGCAATTCGGGAGCGACTACACCTTC. The full variable domain, completed using reference TRBV11-2 and TRBJ1-2, is EAGVAQSPRYKIIEKRQSVAFWCNPISGHATLYWYQQILGQGPKLLIQFQNNGVVDDSQLPKDRFSAERLKGVDSTLKIQPAKLEDSAVYLCASRQFGSDYTFGSGTRLTVV.